Following are 9 T cell receptor beta chains from one sample sequenced in a study of shared clonotypes between healthy human individuals. Profiled with immunoSEQ multiplex PCR; TCRdb holds only in-frame clones, not every one. The sample consists of under 2,000,000 clones, roughly 94% of them appearing once. Naive CD8 cells, CD45RO-negative and positively selected for CCR7, excluded terminally differentiated effector memory CD45RA+ cells. Source material: naive CD8+ T cells sorted from blood. The receptors here all came from a young man in good health.

The chain carries TRBV7-9 and TRBJ2-4, with 13 nucleotides matching TRBD2. CDR1 and CDR2 from the germline V gene are SEHNR and FQNEAQ (reference sequence). Trimming took 1 base from V and 7 from J; bases not matched to a gene: 4. This CDR3 region has 16 residues. CDR3 sequence: CASSLVGLAGNNIQYF. DNA of the CDR3: TGTGCCAGCAGCTTAGTGGGACTAGCGGGAAACAACATTCAGTACTTC.

The chain carries TRBV15 and TRBJ2-2; 8 bases are a match to TRBD1. V dropped 3 bases and J dropped 5; count of bases not matched to a gene: 11. CDR1 is LNHNV and CDR2 is YYDKDF in the germline V gene (reference sequence). The CDR3 is made up of 17 amino acids. The CDR3 protein is CATSSRGPGWFTGELFF. CDR3 nucleotides: TGTGCCACCAGCAGCAGGGGGCCCGGATGGTTTACCGGGGAGCTGTTTTTT.

The rearrangement joins TRBV7-8 to TRBJ2-5; possibly TRBD2 for D (5 bases). The V gene lost 5 bases and the J gene lost 3 bases, with 13 bases spanning the gap. Germline-derived CDR1 and CDR2 are SGHVS and FQNEAQ. This CDR3 has 14 amino acids. In nucleotides, the CDR3 is TGTGCCAGCAGCGAAGGACTCTTAAAAGAGACCCAGTACTTC. It codes for CASSEGLLKETQYF.

J is TRBJ2-1 and V is TRBV7-9; 9 bases are shared with TRBD1. The CDR3 consists of 13 residues. From germline, CDR1 is SEHNR and CDR2 FQNEAQ (reference sequence). J lost 7 bases, V lost 8 bases, and 6 bases had no gene match. The CDR3: CASEGTGKNEQFF. The CDR3 bases are TGTGCCAGCGAAGGGACAGGGAAGAATGAGCAGTTCTTC.

This chain uses TRBV7-6 with TRBJ2-2; 8 bases match TRBD1. V was clipped by 6 bases and J by 3 bases; unmatched bases: 6. The CDR3 spans 15 residues. Germline CDR1 SGHVS, CDR2 FNYEAQ. CDR3 amino acids: CASRDRDRYTGELFF. CDR3 DNA sequence: TGTGCCAGCAGGGACAGGGATAGGTACACCGGGGAGCTGTTTTTT.

DNA for the CDR3: TGCGCCAGCAGCCTTTTCGGGTTGGAAAACACTGAAGCTTTCTTT. It specifies CASSLFGLENTEAFF. The chain employs TRBV4-1 and TRBJ1-1; no definite D call. The CDR3 has 15 amino acids. V lost 4 bases and J 2 bases, leaving 14 bases between the germline ends. Germline V gene lookup returns CDR1 MGHRA and CDR2 YSYEKL.

The rearrangement joins TRBV9 to TRBJ2-1; no clear D gene. Germline CDR1 SGDLS, CDR2 YYNGEE. The V end was cut by 4 bases, the J end by 2 bases, with 19 bases between. CDR3 size: 17 residues. Here the CDR3 DNA reads TGTGCCAGCAGCTACCAACAGCAAACTCTTACCTACAATGAGCAGTTCTTC. Translated: CASSYQQQTLTYNEQFF. Filled out from reference TRBV9 and TRBJ2-1, the complete variable domain reads DSGVTQTPKHLITATGQRVTLRCSPRSGDLSVYWYQQSLDQGLQFLIQYYNGEERAKGNILERFSAQQFPDLHSELNLSSLELGDSALYFCASSYQQQTLTYNEQFFGPGTRLTVL.

This sequence joins TRBV6-1 and TRBJ2-3, with a weak D call TRBD1 (6 bases). Germline loops: CDR1 MNHNS, CDR2 SASEGT. The V end was cut by 2 bases, the J end by 2 bases, with 11 bases between. CDR3 size: 15 residues. CDR3 in amino acids: CASSEWTDSTDTQYF. The DNA for the CDR3 is TGTGCCAGCAGTGAATGGACAGACTCCACAGATACGCAGTATTTT.

This clone has just one count. The chain joins TRBV5-6 to TRBJ1-2; D gene unclear. Trimming stripped 1 base from V and 4 bases from J, with 8 bases between. Germline lookup yields CDR1 SGHDT and CDR2 YYEEEE. The CDR3 contains 13 residues. CDR3 nucleotide sequence: TGTGCCAGCAGCTTGAGCTCTGCCTATGGCTACACCTTC. Its protein product is CASSLSSAYGYTF.